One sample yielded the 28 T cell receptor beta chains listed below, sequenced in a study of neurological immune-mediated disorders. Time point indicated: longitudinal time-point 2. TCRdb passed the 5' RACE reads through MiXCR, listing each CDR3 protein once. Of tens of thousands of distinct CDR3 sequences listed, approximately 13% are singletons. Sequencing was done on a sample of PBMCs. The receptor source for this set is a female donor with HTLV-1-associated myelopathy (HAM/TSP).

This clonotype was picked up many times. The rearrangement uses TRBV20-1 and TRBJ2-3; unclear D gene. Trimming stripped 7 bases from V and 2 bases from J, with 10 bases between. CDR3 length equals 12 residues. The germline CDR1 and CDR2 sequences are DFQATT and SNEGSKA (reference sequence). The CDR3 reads CSGSQSTDTQYF. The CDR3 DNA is TGCAGTGGGTCGCAATCCACAGATACGCAGTATTTT.

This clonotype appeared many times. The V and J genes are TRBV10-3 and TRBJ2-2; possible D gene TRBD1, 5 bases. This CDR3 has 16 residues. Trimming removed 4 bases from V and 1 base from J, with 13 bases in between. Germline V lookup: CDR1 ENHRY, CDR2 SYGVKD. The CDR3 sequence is CAISVGQDGNTGELFF. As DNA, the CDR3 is TGTGCCATCAGTGTGGGGCAGGACGGGAACACCGGGGAGCTGTTTTTT.

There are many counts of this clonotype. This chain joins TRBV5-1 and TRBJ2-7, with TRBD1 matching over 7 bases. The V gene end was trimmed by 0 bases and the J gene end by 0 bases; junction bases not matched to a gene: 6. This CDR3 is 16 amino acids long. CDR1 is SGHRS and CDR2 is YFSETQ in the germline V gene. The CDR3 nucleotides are TGCGCCAGCAGCTTGGGACAGGGACCCAGCTCCTACGAGCAGTACTTC. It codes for CASSLGQGPSSYEQYF.

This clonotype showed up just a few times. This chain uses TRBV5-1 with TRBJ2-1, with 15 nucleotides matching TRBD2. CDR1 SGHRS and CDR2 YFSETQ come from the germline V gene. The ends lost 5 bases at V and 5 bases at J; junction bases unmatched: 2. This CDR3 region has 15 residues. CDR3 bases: TGCGCCAGCAGGTGGACTAGCGGGGGGGACAATGAGCAGTTCTTC. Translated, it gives CASRWTSGGDNEQFF. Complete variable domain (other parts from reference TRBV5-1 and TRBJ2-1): KAGVTQTPRYLIKTRGQQVTLSCSPISGHRSVSWYQQTPGQGLQFLFEYFSETQRNKGNFPGRFSGRQFSNSRSEMNVSTLELGDSALYLCASRWTSGGDNEQFFGPGTRLTVL.

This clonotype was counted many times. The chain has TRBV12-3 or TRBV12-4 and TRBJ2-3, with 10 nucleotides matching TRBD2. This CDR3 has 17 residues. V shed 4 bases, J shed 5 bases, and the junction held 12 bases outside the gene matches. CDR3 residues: CASSYSSLAGVGDTQYF. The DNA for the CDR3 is TGTGCCAGCAGTTACTCGTCGCTAGCGGGGGTAGGAGATACGCAGTATTTT.

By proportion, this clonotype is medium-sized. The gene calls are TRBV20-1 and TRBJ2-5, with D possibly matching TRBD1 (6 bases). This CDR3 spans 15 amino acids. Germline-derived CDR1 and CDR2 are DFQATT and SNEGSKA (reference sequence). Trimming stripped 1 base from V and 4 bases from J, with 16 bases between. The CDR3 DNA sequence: TGCAGTGCTAGAGCGGCACAGGGAGCTGGAGAGACCCAGTACTTC. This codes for CSARAAQGAGETQYF.

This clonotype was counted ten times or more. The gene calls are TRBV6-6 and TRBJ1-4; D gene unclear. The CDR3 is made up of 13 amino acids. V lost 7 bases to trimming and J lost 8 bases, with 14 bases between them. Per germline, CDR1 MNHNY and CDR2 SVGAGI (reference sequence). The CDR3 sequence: CASKRGLEEKLFF. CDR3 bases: TGTGCCAGCAAGCGGGGTCTGGAGGAAAAACTGTTTTTT.

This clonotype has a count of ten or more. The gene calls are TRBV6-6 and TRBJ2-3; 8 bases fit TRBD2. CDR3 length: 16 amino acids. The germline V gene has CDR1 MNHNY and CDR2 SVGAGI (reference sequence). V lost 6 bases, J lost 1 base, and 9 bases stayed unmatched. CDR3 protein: CASSPRAGGGTDTQYF. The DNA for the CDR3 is TGTGCCAGCAGCCCGCGGGCGGGGGGAGGCACAGATACGCAGTATTTT.

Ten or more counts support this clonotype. The CDR3 here is CASSFLPRLAGGYEQYF. DNA for the CDR3: TGTGCCAGCAGCTTCCTCCCAAGACTAGCGGGGGGGTACGAGCAGTACTTC. The chain carries TRBV7-2 and TRBJ2-7, with 14 positions matching TRBD2. Losses at the gene ends were 3 bases for V and 4 bases for J; bases not matched to a gene: 8. Germline CDR1 SGHTA, CDR2 FQGNSA. CDR3 length: 17 amino acids.

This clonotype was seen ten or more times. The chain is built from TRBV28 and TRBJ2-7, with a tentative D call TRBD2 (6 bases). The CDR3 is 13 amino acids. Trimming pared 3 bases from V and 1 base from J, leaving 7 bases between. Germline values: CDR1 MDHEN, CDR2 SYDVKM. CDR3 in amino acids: CASSLEGSYEQYF. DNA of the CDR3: TGTGCCAGCAGTTTGGAGGGTTCCTACGAGCAGTACTTC. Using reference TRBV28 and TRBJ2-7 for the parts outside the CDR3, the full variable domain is DVKVTQSSRYLVKRTGEKVFLECVQDMDHENMFWYRQDPGLGLRLIYFSYDVKMKEKGDIPEGYSVSREKKERFSLILESASTNQTSMYLCASSLEGSYEQYFGPGTRLTVT.

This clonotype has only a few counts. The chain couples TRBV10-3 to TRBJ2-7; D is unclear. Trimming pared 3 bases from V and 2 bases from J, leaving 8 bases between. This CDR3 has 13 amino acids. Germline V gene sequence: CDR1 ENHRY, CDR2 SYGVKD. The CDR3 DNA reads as TGTGCCATCAGTGACTACGAAGCCTACGAGCAGTACTTC. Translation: CAISDYEAYEQYF.

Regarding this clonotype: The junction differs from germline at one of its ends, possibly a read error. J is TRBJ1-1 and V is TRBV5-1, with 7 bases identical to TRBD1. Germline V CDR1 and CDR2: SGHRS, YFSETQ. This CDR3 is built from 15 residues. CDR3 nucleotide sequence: TGCTCCAGCAGCCCGACGGGACAGTTAAACACTGAAGCTTTCTTT. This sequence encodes CSSSPTGQLNTEAFF.

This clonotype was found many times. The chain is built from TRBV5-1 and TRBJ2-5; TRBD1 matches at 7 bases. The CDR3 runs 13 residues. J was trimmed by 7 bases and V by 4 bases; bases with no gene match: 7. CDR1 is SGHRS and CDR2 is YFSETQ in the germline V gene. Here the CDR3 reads CASSPGGLGTQYF. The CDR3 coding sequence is TGCGCCAGCAGCCCAGGGGGTCTCGGGACCCAGTACTTC.

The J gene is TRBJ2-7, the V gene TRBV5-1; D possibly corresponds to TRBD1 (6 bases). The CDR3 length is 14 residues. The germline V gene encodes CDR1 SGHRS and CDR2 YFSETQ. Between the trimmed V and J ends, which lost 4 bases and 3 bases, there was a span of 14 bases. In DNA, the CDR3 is TGCGCCAGCAGCCCAGGGGCAGAGATCTACGAGCAGTACTTC. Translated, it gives CASSPGAEIYEQYF.

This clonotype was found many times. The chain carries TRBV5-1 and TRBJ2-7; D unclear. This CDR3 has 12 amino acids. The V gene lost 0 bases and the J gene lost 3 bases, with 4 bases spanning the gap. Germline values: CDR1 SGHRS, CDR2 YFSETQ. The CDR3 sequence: CASSLGNYEQYF. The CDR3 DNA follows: TGCGCCAGCAGCTTGGGGAACTACGAGCAGTACTTC.

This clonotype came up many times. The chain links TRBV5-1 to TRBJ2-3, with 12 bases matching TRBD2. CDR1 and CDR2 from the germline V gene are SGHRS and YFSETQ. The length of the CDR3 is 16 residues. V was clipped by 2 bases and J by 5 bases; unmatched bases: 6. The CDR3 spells CASSFQTSGGRDTQYF. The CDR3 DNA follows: TGCGCCAGCAGCTTCCAGACTAGCGGGGGTCGAGATACGCAGTATTTT.

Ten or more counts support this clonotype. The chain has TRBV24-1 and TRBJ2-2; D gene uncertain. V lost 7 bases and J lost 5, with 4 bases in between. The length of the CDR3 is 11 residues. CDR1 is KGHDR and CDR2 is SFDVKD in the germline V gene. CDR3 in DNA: TGTGCCACCAGGGCGACCGGGGAGCTGTTTTTT. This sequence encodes CATRATGELFF.

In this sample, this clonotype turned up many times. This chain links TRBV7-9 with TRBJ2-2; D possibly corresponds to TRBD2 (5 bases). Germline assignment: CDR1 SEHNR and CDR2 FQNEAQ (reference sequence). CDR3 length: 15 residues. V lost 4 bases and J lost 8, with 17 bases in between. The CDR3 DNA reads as TGTGCCAGCAGCTCCGCGGGCCACCGGGTTGGGGAGCTGTTTTTT. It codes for CASSSAGHRVGELFF. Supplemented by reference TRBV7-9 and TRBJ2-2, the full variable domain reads DTGVSQNPRHKITKRGQNVTFRCDPISEHNRLYWYRQTLGQGPEFLTYFQNEAQLEKSRLLSDRFSAERPKGSFSTLEIQRTEQGDSAMYLCASSSAGHRVGELFFGEGSRLTVL.

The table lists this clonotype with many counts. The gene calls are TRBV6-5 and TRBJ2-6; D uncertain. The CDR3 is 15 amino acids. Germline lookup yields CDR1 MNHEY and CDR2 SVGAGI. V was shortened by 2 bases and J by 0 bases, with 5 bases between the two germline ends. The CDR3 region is CASSYLSSGANVLTF. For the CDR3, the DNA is TGTGCCAGCAGTTACCTTAGCTCTGGGGCCAACGTCCTGACTTTC.

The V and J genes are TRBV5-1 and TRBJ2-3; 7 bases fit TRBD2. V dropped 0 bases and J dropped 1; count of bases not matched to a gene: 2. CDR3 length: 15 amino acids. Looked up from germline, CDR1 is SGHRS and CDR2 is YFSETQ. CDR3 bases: TGCGCCAGCAGCTTGGAGCTAGCGGGCACAGATACGCAGTATTTT. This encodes CASSLELAGTDTQYF.

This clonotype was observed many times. CDR3 sequence (DNA): TGTGCCAGCAGTTTACGTCAGGGGAATTCACCCCTCCACTTT. Its translation is CASSLRQGNSPLHF. The V gene is TRBV27, the J gene TRBJ1-6, with a possible D match to TRBD1 (6 bases). CDR1 is MNHEY and CDR2 is SMNVEV in the germline V gene (reference sequence). V was cut by 2 bases and J by 7 bases, with 9 bases left in between. CDR3 size: 14 residues.

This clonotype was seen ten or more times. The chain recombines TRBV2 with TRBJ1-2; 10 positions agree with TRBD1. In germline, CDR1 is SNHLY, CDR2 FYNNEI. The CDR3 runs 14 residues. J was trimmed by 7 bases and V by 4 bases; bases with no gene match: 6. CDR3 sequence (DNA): TGTGCCAGCAGTGTTACGGGACAGGGGAGTGGCTACACCTTC. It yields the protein CASSVTGQGSGYTF.

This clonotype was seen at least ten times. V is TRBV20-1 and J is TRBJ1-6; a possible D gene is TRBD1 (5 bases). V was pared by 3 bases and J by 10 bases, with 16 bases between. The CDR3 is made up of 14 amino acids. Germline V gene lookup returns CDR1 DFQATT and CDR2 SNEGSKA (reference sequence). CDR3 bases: TGCAGTGCTAGCACTATGGACAAAGTGTCACCCCTCCACTTT. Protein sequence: CSASTMDKVSPLHF.

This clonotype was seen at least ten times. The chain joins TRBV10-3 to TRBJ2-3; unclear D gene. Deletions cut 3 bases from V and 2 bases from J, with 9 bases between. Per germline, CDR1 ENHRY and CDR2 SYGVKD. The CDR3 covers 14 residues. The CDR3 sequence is CAISEGALTDTQYF. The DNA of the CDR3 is TGTGCCATCAGTGAAGGAGCGCTCACAGATACGCAGTATTTT.

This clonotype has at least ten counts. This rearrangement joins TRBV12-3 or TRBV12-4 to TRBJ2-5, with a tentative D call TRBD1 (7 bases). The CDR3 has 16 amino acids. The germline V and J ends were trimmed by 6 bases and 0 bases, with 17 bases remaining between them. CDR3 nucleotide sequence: TGTGCCAGCAGCCAGGGGGGTAGCGGCTACCAAGAGACCCAGTACTTC. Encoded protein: CASSQGGSGYQETQYF.

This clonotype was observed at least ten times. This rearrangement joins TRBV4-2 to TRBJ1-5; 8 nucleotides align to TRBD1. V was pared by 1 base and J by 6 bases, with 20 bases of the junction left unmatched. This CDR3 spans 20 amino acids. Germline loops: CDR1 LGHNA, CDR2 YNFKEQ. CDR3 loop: CASSQGAEVSQGAKGQPQHF. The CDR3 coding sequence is TGTGCCAGCAGCCAAGGTGCCGAGGTTTCGCAGGGGGCGAAGGGTCAGCCCCAGCATTTT.

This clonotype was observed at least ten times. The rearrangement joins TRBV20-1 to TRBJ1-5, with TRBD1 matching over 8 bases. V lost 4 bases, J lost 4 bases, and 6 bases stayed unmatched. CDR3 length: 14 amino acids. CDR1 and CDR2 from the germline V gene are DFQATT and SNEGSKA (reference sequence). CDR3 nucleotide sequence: TGCAGTGCTACTCGACAGGGGCCTAATCAGCCCCAGCATTTT. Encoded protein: CSATRQGPNQPQHF.

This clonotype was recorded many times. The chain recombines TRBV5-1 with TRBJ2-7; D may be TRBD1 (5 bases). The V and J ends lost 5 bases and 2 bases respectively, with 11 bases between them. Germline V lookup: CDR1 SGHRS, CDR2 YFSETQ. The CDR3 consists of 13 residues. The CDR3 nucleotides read TGCGCCAGCAGTCTAGAAGGGGCCTACGAGCAGTACTTC. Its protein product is CASSLEGAYEQYF.